The next 22 T cell receptor beta chains were all read from a single sample in a study of early T cells in non-severe SARS-CoV-2 infection listed by TCRdb under 2021. Libraries were made using 5' RACE. The listed sequencing device is NextSeq 500. TCRdb trimmed the raw reads at Q25, called clones with MiXCR and kept productive beta chains. All rows with the same CDR3 protein become a single entry with the most common DNA and genes. Across this sample there are about 56,000 distinct CDR3 sequences, with approximately 10% seen only once. 6.5% of the sample is taken by the ten largest. The material sequenced was whole blood. The receptors here all came from an adult who was a healthcare worker with PCR-confirmed SARS-CoV-2 infection or an uninfected control (not recorded which).

This clonotype was observed many times. The chain combines TRBV5-5 with TRBJ2-2, with a possible D match to TRBD2 (5 bases). Germline values: CDR1 SGHKS, CDR2 YYEKEE (reference sequence). The V gene lost 4 bases and the J gene lost 5 bases, with 12 bases spanning the gap. This CDR3 has 14 amino acids. CDR3 DNA sequence: TGTGCCAGCAGCCCTCTTAGCGTTACCGGGGAGCTGTTTTTT. Translating it yields CASSPLSVTGELFF.

This clonotype was seen ten or more times. J is TRBJ2-7 and V is TRBV4-3, with 10 nucleotides matching TRBD2. The ends lost 2 bases at V and 0 bases at J; junction bases unmatched: 1. The CDR3 is 15 amino acids. Germline V gene sequence: CDR1 LGHNA, CDR2 YSLEER. CDR3 residues: CASSQTSGASYEQYF. The CDR3 DNA is TGCGCCAGCAGCCAAACTAGCGGGGCCTCCTACGAGCAGTACTTC.

A word on this clonotype: A much bigger clone sits one base away, suggesting this may be a read error. V gene TRBV3-1 combines with J gene TRBJ2-7, with D possibly being TRBD1 (7 bases). CDR3 length: 14 amino acids. CDR1 is LGHDT, CDR2 YNNKEL, per germline (reference sequence). The CDR3 coding sequence is TGTGCCAGCAGCCCAGCGACAGGGACTTACGAGCAGCACTTC. Amino acid sequence: CASSPATGTYEQHF.

The sample holds a few counts of this clonotype. The genes are TRBV29-1 and TRBJ2-1; 8 positions agree with TRBD1. Unmatched junction bases numbered 11, after V lost 7 bases and J lost 9 bases. CDR1 and CDR2 from the germline V gene are SQVTM and ANQGSEA. The CDR3 runs 13 residues. The CDR3 protein is CSGSGTGFFEQFF. Written as DNA, the CDR3 is TGCAGCGGTTCCGGGACAGGTTTCTTTGAGCAGTTCTTC.

The genes are TRBV3-1 and TRBJ2-1; D is uncertain. Deletions cut 0 bases from V and 0 bases from J, with 6 bases between. The germline V gene has CDR1 LGHDT and CDR2 YNNKEL (reference sequence). This CDR3 is built from 15 residues. The CDR3 bases are TGTGCCAGCAGCCAAGACAGGAGCTCCTACAATGAGCAGTTCTTC. Translated: CASSQDRSSYNEQFF.

For this clonotype: A junction end diverges from the germline sequence, so it may reflect a read error. This chain connects TRBV7-2 to TRBJ2-7, with 7 positions matching TRBD1. This CDR3 region has 14 residues. Germline CDR1 reads SGHTA; CDR2 reads FQGNSA. The CDR3 DNA reads TGTGCCAGCAGCCCCAGCCGGGACAGCGCCAACCCAAGGTTC. Translating gives CASSPSRDSANPRF. Full variable domain (rest looked up from reference TRBV7-2 and TRBJ2-7): GAGVSQSPSNKVTEKGKDVELRCDPISGHTALYWYRQSLGQGLEFLIYFQGNSAPDKSGLPSDRFSAERTGGSVSTLTIQRTQQEDSAVYLCASSPSRDSANPRFGPGTRLTVT.

This clonotype occurred a few times. CDR3 region: CASTIGGGQETQYF. CDR3 coding DNA: TGTGCCAGCACCATTGGGGGGGGTCAAGAGACCCAGTACTTC. This chain connects TRBV11-2 to TRBJ2-5, with TRBD2 identical over 7 bases. Germline CDR1 reads SGHAT; CDR2 reads FQNNGV. V lost 7 bases to trimming and J lost 2 bases; unmatched junction nucleotides: 7. The CDR3 spans 14 residues.

There are a few counts of this clonotype. V usage is TRBV24-1 and J usage is TRBJ2-7; D is possibly TRBD1 (5 bases). V lost 5 bases and J lost 0, with 7 bases in between. This CDR3 contains 13 residues. CDR1 KGHDR and CDR2 SFDVKD come from the germline V gene. The CDR3 nucleotides read TGTGCCACCAGTGGACAGAGCTCCTACGAGCAGTACTTC. Translation: CATSGQSSYEQYF.

This clonotype was observed a few times. The chain carries TRBV5-5 and TRBJ1-1, with D perhaps matching TRBD1 (6 bases). The germline V gene has CDR1 SGHKS and CDR2 YYEKEE (reference sequence). V was shortened by 4 bases and J by 6 bases, with 13 bases between the two germline ends. CDR3 size: 13 residues. The CDR3 reads CASSLTGQAEAFF. CDR3 in DNA: TGTGCCAGCAGCCTGACAGGTCAGGCTGAAGCTTTCTTT.

This clonotype was counted ten times or more. CDR3 residues: CASSLDRASYSPLHF. The CDR3 coding sequence is TGCGCCAGCAGCTTGGATAGGGCAAGTTATTCACCCCTCCACTTT. V is TRBV5-1 and J is TRBJ1-6; D unclear. Per germline, CDR1 SGHRS and CDR2 YFSETQ. V was clipped by 0 bases and J by 8 bases, with 12 bases between them. The CDR3 covers 15 residues.

This clonotype was found a few times. Here the CDR3 DNA reads TGTGCCTCCTCGGAGGGCAGGGTCAACGAGCAGTACTTC. This gives the protein CASSEGRVNEQYF. V usage is TRBV30 and J usage is TRBJ2-7; D possibly corresponds to TRBD2 (6 bases). Per germline, CDR1 GTSNPN and CDR2 SVGIG (reference sequence). The CDR3 runs 13 residues. Trimming pared 7 bases from V and 5 bases from J, leaving 18 bases between.

Of note for this clonotype: Being one base from a much bigger clone, this may be a read error. The V gene is TRBV20-1, the J gene TRBJ1-2; the D gene is possibly TRBD1 (5 bases). This CDR3 contains 11 residues. Germline-derived CDR1 and CDR2 are DFQATT and SNEGSKA (reference sequence). Trimming shortened V by 7 bases and J by 5 bases, and 11 bases separated the two germline ends. The CDR3 here is CSVGPSYGYTF. In DNA, the CDR3 is TGCAGTGTGGGACCGTCTTATGGCTACACCTTC.

This clonotype was observed a handful of times. The rearrangement uses TRBV5-1 and TRBJ2-5, with D perhaps matching TRBD1 (6 bases). The CDR3 sequence is 14 residues long. V lost 4 bases, J lost 5 bases, and 15 bases lay in between. Germline V lookup: CDR1 SGHRS, CDR2 YFSETQ. In DNA, the CDR3 is TGCGCCAGCAGCCCAAGTACAGGGTCGGAGACCCAGTACTTC. This translates into CASSPSTGSETQYF.

Ten or more counts support this clonotype. This sequence joins TRBV6-1 and TRBJ2-5, with D perhaps TRBD1 or TRBD2 (5 bases each). Trimming cost V 3 bases and J 5 bases, with 22 bases left between them. The length of the CDR3 is 17 residues. Germline V gene sequence: CDR1 MNHNS, CDR2 SASEGT. The DNA of the CDR3 is TGTGCCAGCAGTGAGGAAGTAAGGGACCGTCGGCGGGAGACCCAGTACTTC. This codes for CASSEEVRDRRRETQYF.

This clonotype showed up many times. This sequence joins TRBV7-3 and TRBJ2-1; weak D call: TRBD1 (6 bases). This CDR3 region has 15 residues. Germline loops: CDR1 SGHTA, CDR2 FQGTGA. V gave up 4 bases and J gave up 6 bases, with 16 bases separating them. CDR3 region: CASSSGVGRGNEQFF. The CDR3 DNA is TGTGCCAGCAGCTCAGGGGTTGGAAGGGGCAATGAGCAGTTCTTC.

This clonotype came up many times. CDR3 DNA: TGCAGTGCAGCCCCCCCGGGGGGCACTGAAGCTTTCTTT. The encoded protein is CSAAPPGGTEAFF. This chain joins TRBV20-1 and TRBJ1-1, with TRBD1 as a possible D gene (5 bases). Germline assignment: CDR1 DFQATT and CDR2 SNEGSKA (reference sequence). CDR3 length: 13 residues. V lost 6 bases, J lost 4 bases, and 15 bases lay in between.

This clonotype was seen ten or more times. This chain joins TRBV5-1 and TRBJ1-2, with D maybe TRBD1 (5 bases). The V gene lost 4 bases and the J gene lost 8 bases, with 18 bases spanning the gap. CDR1 SGHRS and CDR2 YFSETQ come from the germline V gene. CDR3 size: 14 residues. The CDR3 DNA follows: TGCGCCAGCAGCCCCGCGGGCAGGGACTCGGGCTACACCTTC. Translation gives CASSPAGRDSGYTF.

In its sample, this clonotype was seen many times. The chain employs TRBV11-2 and TRBJ2-1; weak D call: TRBD1 (6 bases). This CDR3 is built from 14 residues. V was pared by 0 bases and J by 7 bases, with 10 bases between. The germline gives CDR1 SGHAT, CDR2 FQNNGV. The CDR3 DNA reads as TGTGCCAGCAGCTTAGAAAGGGGGAGTAATGAGCAGTTCTTC. This sequence encodes CASSLERGSNEQFF.

This clonotype was observed at least ten times. The chain combines TRBV11-2 with TRBJ2-5, with 15 nucleotides matching TRBD2. Per the germline V gene, CDR1 is SGHAT and CDR2 is FQNNGV. This CDR3 is built from 19 residues. Losses at the gene ends were 6 bases for V and 4 bases for J; bases not matched to a gene: 15. CDR3 bases: TGTGCCAGCAGACTTGGACTAGCGGGAGGGATGGCTTGGGGAGAGACCCAGTACTTC. Translation gives CASRLGLAGGMAWGETQYF.

This clonotype has ten or more counts. V and J are TRBV5-1 and TRBJ1-4; a weak D match, TRBD1 (6 bases). V lost 0 bases and J 8 bases, leaving 23 bases between the germline ends. Germline CDR1 and CDR2: SGHRS and YFSETQ. The CDR3 is made up of 18 amino acids. The CDR3 sequence: CASSLALQGGGAGEKLFF. As DNA, the CDR3 is TGCGCCAGCAGCTTGGCCCTACAGGGTGGAGGGGCTGGGGAAAAACTGTTTTTT. Full variable domain (remainder filled in from reference TRBV5-1 and TRBJ1-4): KAGVTQTPRYLIKTRGQQVTLSCSPISGHRSVSWYQQTPGQGLQFLFEYFSETQRNKGNFPGRFSGRQFSNSRSEMNVSTLELGDSALYLCASSLALQGGGAGEKLFFGSGTQLSVL.

This clonotype was seen only a few times. The gene calls are TRBV4-2 and TRBJ1-2; no reliable D call. Germline loops: CDR1 LGHNA, CDR2 YNFKEQ. Between the trimmed V and J ends, which lost 0 bases and 4 bases, there was a span of 12 bases. The CDR3 covers 15 residues. The CDR3 sequence is CASSQEPVVGYGYTF. CDR3 DNA: TGTGCCAGCAGCCAAGAACCCGTAGTCGGCTATGGCTACACCTTC.

This clonotype was seen more than once but under ten times. This sequence joins TRBV9 and TRBJ2-1, with a tentative D call TRBD2 (5 bases). Germline CDR1 reads SGDLS; CDR2 reads YYNGEE. V was trimmed by 3 bases and J by 12 bases, leaving 25 bases between them. There are 16 residues in the CDR3. The CDR3 coding sequence is TGTGCCAGCAGCGGGAGCACACGGACCTACGCTGAGGGGCAGTTCTTC. Its protein is CASSGSTRTYAEGQFF. The entire variable domain, with the rest obtained from reference TRBV9 and TRBJ2-1, is as follows: DSGVTQTPKHLITATGQRVTLRCSPRSGDLSVYWYQQSLDQGLQFLIQYYNGEERAKGNILERFSAQQFPDLHSELNLSSLELGDSALYFCASSGSTRTYAEGQFFGPGTRLTVL.